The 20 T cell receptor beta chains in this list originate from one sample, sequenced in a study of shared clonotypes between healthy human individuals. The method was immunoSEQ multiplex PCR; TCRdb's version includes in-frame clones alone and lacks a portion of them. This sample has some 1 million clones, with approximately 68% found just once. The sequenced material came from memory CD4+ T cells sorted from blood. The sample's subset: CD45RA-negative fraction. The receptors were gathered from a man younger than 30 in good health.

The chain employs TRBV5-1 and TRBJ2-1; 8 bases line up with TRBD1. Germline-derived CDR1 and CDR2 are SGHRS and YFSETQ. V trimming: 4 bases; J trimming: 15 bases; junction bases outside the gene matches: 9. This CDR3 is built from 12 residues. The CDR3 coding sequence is TGCGCCAGCAGCCCCCAGGGGGCCTTTAGGTTCTTC. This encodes CASSPQGAFRFF.

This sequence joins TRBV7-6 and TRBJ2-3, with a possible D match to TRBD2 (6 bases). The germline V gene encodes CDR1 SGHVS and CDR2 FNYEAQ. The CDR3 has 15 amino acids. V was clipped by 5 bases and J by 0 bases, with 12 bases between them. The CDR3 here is CASSRAGSSTDTQYF. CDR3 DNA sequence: TGTGCCAGCAGCCGAGCGGGCTCTAGCACAGATACGCAGTATTTT. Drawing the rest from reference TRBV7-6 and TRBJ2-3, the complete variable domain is GAGVSQSPRYKVTKRGQDVALRCDPISGHVSLYWYRQALGQGPEFLTYFNYEAQQDKSGLPNDRFSAERPEGSISTLTIQRTEQRDSAMYRCASSRAGSSTDTQYFGPGTRLTVL.

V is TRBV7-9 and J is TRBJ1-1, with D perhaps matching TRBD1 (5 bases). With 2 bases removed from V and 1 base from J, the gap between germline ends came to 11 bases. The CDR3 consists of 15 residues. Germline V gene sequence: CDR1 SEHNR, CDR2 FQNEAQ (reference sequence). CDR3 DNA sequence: TGTGCCAGCAGCTTACCCTTGGACACGAACACTGAAGCTTTCTTT. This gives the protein CASSLPLDTNTEAFF.

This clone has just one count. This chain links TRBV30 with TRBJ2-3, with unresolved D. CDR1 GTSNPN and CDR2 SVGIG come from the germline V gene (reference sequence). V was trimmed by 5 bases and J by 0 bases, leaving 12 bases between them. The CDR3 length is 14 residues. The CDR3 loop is CAWGLYTSTDTQYF. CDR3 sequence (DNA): TGTGCCTGGGGATTGTATACTAGCACAGATACGCAGTATTTT.

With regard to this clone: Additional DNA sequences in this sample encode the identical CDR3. The DNA for the CDR3 is TGTGCCAGCAGTTACTCGTCAGCTATGAACACTGAAGCTTTCTTT. Amino acid sequence: CASSYSSAMNTEAFF. The chain couples TRBV6-5 to TRBJ1-1; D gene uncertain. V lost 0 bases, J lost 0 bases, and 8 bases lay in between. CDR1 is MNHEY, CDR2 SVGAGI, per germline. This CDR3 spans 15 amino acids.

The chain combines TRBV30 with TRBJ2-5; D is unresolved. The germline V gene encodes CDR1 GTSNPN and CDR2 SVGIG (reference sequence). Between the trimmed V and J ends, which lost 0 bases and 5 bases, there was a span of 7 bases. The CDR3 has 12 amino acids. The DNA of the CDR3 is TGTGCCTGGAGTGTACTAAGCGAGACCCAGTACTTC. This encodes CAWSVLSETQYF.

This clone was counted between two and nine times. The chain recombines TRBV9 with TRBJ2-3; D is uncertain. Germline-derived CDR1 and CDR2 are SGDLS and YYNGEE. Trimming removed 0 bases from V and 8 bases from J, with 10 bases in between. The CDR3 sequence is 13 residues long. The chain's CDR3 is CASSVDPLTTQYF. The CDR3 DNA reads TGTGCCAGCAGCGTAGATCCCCTGACTACGCAGTATTTT.

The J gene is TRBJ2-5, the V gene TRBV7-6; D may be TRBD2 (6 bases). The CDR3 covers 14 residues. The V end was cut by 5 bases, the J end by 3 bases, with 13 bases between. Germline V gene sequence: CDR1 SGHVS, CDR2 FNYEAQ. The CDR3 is CASSPGTGKETQYF. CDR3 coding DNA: TGTGCCAGCAGCCCTGGGACTGGAAAAGAGACCCAGTACTTC.

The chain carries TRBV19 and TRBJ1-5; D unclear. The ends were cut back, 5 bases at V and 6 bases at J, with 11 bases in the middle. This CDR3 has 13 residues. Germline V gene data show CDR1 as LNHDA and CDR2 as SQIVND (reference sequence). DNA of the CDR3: TGTGCCAGTAGTCTAAAGGATATTCAGCCCCAGCATTTT. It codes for CASSLKDIQPQHF.

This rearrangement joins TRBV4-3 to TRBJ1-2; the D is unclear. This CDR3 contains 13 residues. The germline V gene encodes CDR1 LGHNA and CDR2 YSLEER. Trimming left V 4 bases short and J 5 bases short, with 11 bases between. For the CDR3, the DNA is TGCGCCAGCAGCCTCGGAACACGATATGGCTACACCTTC. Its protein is CASSLGTRYGYTF.

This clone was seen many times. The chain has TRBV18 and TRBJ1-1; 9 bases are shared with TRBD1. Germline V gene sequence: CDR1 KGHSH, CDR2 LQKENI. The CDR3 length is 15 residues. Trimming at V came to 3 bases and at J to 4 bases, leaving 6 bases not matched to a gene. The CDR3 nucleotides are TGTGCCAGCTCACCCGGACAGGGGAAAAGCACTGAAGCTTTCTTT. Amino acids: CASSPGQGKSTEAFF. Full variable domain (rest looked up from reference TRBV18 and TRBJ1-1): NAGVMQNPRHLVRRRGQEARLRCSPMKGHSHVYWYRQLPEEGLKFMVYLQKENIIDESGMPKERFSAEFPKEGPSILRIQQVVRGDSAAYFCASSPGQGKSTEAFFGQGTRLTVV.

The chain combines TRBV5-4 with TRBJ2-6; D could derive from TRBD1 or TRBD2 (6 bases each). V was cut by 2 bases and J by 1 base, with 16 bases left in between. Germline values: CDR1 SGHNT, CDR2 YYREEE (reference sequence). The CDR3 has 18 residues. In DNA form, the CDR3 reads TGTGCCAGCAGCTTAGGGGGGACCCACCCTTCTGGGGCCAACGTCCTGACTTTC. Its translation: CASSLGGTHPSGANVLTF.

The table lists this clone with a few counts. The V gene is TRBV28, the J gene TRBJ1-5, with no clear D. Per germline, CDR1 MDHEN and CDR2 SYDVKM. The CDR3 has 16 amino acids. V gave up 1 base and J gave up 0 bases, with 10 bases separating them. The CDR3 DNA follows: TGTGCCAGCAGTTTATCAGCACGACTTAGCAATCAGCCCCAGCATTTT. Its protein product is CASSLSARLSNQPQHF.

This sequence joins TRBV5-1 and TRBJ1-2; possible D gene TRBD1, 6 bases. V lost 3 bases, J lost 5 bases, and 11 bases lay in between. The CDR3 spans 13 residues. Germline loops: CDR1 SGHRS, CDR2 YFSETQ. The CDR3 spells CASSYGRGYGYTF. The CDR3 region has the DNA TGCGCCAGCAGCTACGGCAGGGGATATGGCTACACCTTC.

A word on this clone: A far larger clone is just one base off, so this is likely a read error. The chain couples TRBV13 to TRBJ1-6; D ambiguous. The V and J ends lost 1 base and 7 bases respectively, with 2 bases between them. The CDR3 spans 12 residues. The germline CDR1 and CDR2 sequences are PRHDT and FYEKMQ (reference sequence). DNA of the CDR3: TGTGCCAGCAGCTTAGCGAATTCACCCCTCCACTTT. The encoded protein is CASSLANSPLHF.

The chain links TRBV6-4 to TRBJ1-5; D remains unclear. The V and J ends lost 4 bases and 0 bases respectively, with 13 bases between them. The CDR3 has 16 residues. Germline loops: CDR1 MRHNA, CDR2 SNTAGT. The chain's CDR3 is CASSAPGRHSNQPQHF. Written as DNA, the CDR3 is TGTGCCAGCAGTGCCCCGGGAAGGCATAGCAATCAGCCCCAGCATTTT.

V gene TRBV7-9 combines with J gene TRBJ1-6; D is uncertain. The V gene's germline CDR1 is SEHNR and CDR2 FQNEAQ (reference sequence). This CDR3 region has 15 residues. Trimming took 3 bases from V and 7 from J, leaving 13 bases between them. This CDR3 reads CASSLGRTVNSPLHF. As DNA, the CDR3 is TGTGCCAGCAGCTTGGGCAGAACCGTCAATTCACCCCTCCACTTT.

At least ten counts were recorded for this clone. The CDR3 DNA reads TGTGCCAGTGGGAGGGAAATGATCGGGACTTTCTTT. It specifies CASGREMIGTFF. This chain links TRBV7-9 with TRBJ1-1; D is uncertain. The CDR3 is made up of 12 amino acids. Looked up from germline, CDR1 is SEHNR and CDR2 is FQNEAQ (reference sequence). The ends were cut back, 9 bases at V and 12 bases at J, with 20 bases in the middle.

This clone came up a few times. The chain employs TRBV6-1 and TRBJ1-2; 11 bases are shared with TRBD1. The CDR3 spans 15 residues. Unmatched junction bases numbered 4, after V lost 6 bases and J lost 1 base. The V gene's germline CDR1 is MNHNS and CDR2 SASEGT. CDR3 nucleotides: TGTGCCAGCAGGGACAGGGGGCGGATTAACTATGGCTACACCTTC. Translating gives CASRDRGRINYGYTF.

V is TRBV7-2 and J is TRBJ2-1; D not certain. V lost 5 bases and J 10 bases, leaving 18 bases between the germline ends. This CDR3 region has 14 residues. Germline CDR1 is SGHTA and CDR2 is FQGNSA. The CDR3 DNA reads TGTGCCAGCAGCCTCCTTAGTCCAGGCCTCGAGCAGTTCTTC. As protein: CASSLLSPGLEQFF.